What follows are 6 T cell receptor beta chains derived from one specimen sequenced in a study of T cell responses to AZD1222 COVID-19 vaccine. Clones were read by immunoSEQ multiplex PCR, and TCRdb kept only the in-frame ones, dropping some. Among 150,000 to 200,000 clones listed, around 89% were seen once. Sequencing was performed on peripheral blood, taken 28 days after the second dose of the MenACWY control vaccine. The receptors were gathered from an adult who received the MenACWY meningococcal vaccine as a control.

This chain connects TRBV6-1 to TRBJ1-2; D possibly corresponds to TRBD1 (6 bases). With 4 bases removed from V and 0 bases from J, the gap between germline ends came to 15 bases. This CDR3 contains 16 residues. From germline, CDR1 is MNHNS and CDR2 SASEGT. CDR3 nucleotide sequence: TGTGCCAGCAGTGGGGAGGACAGAGGTACTAACTATGGCTACACCTTC. Protein product: CASSGEDRGTNYGYTF.

The gene calls are TRBV30 and TRBJ1-6; D gene unclear. V gave up 2 bases and J gave up 14 bases, with 10 bases separating them. Germline CDR1 reads GTSNPN; CDR2 reads SVGIG (reference sequence). The CDR3 extends over 11 amino acids. The CDR3 protein is CAWSKGGTLHF. CDR3 bases: TGTGCCTGGAGTAAGGGTGGGACCCTCCACTTT. Full variable domain (remainder filled in from reference TRBV30 and TRBJ1-6): SQTIHQWPATLVQPVGSPLSLECTVEGTSNPNLYWYRQAAGRGLQLLFYSVGIGQISSEVPQNLSASRPQDRQFILSSKKLLLSDSGFYLCAWSKGGTLHFGNGTRLTVT.

The rearrangement links TRBV6-5 to TRBJ2-5, with D maybe TRBD2 (5 bases). Germline CDR1 reads MNHEY; CDR2 reads SVGAGI. The germline V and J ends were trimmed by 7 bases and 4 bases, with 13 bases remaining between them. The CDR3 totals 13 residues. The CDR3 DNA reads TGTGCCAGCAACCTGCCGGGGAGAGAGACCCAGTACTTC. This encodes CASNLPGRETQYF.

This clone occurred once. A much bigger clone sits one base away, suggesting this may be a read error. This same CDR3 is encoded by further DNA sequences in the sample. The chain links TRBV7-9 to TRBJ1-2; D not resolved. Per germline, CDR1 SEHNR and CDR2 FQNEAQ (reference sequence). The CDR3 runs to 11 residues. CDR3 loop: CATSQTIGYTF. CDR3 bases: TGTGCCACCAGCCAAACAATTGGCTATACCTTC. Full variable domain (missing parts from reference TRBV7-9 and TRBJ1-2): DTGVSQNPRHKITKRGQNVTFRCDPISEHNRLYWYRQTLGQGPEFLTYFQNEAQLEKSRLLSDRFSAERPKGSFSTLEIQRTEQGDSAMYLCATSQTIGYTFGSGTRLTVV.

V and J are TRBV27 and TRBJ1-4; D gene ambiguous. With 1 base removed from V and 4 bases from J, the gap between germline ends came to 7 bases. Germline values: CDR1 MNHEY, CDR2 SMNVEV (reference sequence). The CDR3 totals 14 residues. DNA for the CDR3: TGTGCCAGCAGTTTATTCGCGTTTAATGAAAAACTGTTTTTT. This gives the protein CASSLFAFNEKLFF.

The genes are TRBV5-8 and TRBJ2-5; TRBD2 might be the D (6 bases). V lost 2 bases, J lost 0 bases, and 8 bases lay in between. The CDR3 consists of 14 residues. Per germline, CDR1 SGHTS and CDR2 YDEGEE. The CDR3, as DNA: TGTGCCAGCAGCTTCCTAGCGCACCAAGAGACCCAGTACTTC. Its protein is CASSFLAHQETQYF.